This TCR beta chain is drawn from a study of T-cell reconstitution after alpha-beta-depleted transplantation in children. Comments on this clonotype: No antigen is known for it.

Unique molecular identifiers were incorporated when the TCRbeta library was constructed. TCRdb re-called the PCR reads through MiXCR, storing one row per CDR3 protein. The table records about 640,000 distinct CDR3 sequences, under 15% of them present only once. Study-level points and caveats: Where some patients showed high TCRbeta diversity at day 60, it came from recipient T cells and thymic progenitors that had survived.

Trimming removed 2 bases from V and 7 bases from J, with 18 bases in between. The CDR3 totals 15 residues. Germline V lookup: CDR1 MNHEY, CDR2 SVGAGI. This receptor was taken from a male patient between 10 and 17 years old who had a stem cell transplant for acute myeloid leukemia, so the T cells may come from the graft donor. Sequenced material: PBMCs, mostly from graft donor cells, taken 360 days after TCRalphabeta/CD19-depleted stem cell transplant. The J gene is TRBJ2-7, the V gene TRBV6-5; TRBD2 is a possible D gene (6 bases). The CDR3 protein is CASSYGNPLAPEQYF. In DNA form, the CDR3 reads TGTGCCAGCAGTTACGGCAACCCTCTAGCGCCGGAGCAGTACTTC.